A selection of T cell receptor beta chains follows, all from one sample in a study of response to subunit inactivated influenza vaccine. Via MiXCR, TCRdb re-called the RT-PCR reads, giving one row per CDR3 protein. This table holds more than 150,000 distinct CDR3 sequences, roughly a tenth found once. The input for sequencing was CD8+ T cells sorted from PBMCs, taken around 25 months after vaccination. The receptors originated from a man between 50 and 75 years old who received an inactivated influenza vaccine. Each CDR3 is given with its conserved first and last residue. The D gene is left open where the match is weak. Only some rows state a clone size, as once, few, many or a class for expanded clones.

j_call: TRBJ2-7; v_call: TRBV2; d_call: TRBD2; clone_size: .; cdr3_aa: CASRPTSDTPYEQYF; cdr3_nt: TGTGCCAGCAGACCTACTAGCGACACTCCCTACGAGCAGTACTTC
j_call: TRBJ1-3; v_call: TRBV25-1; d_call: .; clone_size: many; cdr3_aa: CASSEGNTIYF; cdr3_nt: TGTGCCAGCAGTGAAGGAAACACCATATATTTT
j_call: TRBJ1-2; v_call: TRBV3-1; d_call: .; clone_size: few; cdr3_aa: CASSQDIRGKDGYTF; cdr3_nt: TGTGCCAGCAGCCAAGATATTCGGGGTAAAGATGGCTACACCTTC
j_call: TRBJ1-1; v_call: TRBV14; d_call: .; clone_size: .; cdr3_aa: CASSPGGGAEAFF; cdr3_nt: TGTGCCAGCAGCCCCGGGGGGGGGGCTGAAGCTTTCTTT
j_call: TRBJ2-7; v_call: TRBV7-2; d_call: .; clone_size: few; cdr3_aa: CASSLAGPSYEQYF; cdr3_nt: TGTGCCAGCAGCTTAGCGGGTCCATCCTACGAGCAGTACTTC
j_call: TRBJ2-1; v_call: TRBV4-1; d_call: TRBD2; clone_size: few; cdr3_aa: CASSQAIRTSGGVGSYNEQFF; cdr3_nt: TGCGCCAGCAGCCAAGCCATTAGGACTAGCGGGGGGGTAGGCTCCTACAATGAGCAGTTCTTC
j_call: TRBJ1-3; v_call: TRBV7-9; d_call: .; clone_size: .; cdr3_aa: CASSPAVGKTGNTIYF; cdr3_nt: TGTGCCAGCAGCCCCGCCGTAGGGAAGACTGGAAACACCATATATTTT
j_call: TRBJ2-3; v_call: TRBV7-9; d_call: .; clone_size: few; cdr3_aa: CASRPDWDTQYF; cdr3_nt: TGTGCCAGCAGACCCGACTGGGATACGCAGTATTTT
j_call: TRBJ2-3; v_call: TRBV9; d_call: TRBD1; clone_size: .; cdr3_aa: CASSEGTGFGDTQYF; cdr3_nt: TGTGCCAGCAGCGAGGGGACAGGGTTCGGAGATACGCAGTATTTT
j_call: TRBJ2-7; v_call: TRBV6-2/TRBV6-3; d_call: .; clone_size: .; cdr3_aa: CASGLYEQYF; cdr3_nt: TGTGCCAGCGGCCTCTACGAGCAGTACTTC
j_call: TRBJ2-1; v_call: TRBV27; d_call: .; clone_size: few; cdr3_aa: CASSLLVGRGPNEQFF; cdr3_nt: TGTGCCAGCAGTCTTCTAGTAGGCAGGGGCCCCAATGAGCAGTTCTTC
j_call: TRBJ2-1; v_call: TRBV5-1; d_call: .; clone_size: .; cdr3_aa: CASSLSWGNEQFF; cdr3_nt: TGCGCCAGCAGCTTGAGTTGGGGAAATGAGCAGTTCTTC
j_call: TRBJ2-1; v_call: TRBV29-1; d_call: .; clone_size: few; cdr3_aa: CSCMEGSYNEQFF; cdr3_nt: TGCAGCTGCATGGAGGGCTCCTACAATGAGCAGTTCTTC
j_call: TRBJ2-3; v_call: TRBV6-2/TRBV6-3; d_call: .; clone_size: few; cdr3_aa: CASSTTGYTTDTQYF; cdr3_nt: TGTGCCAGCAGTACGACCGGTTATACGACAGATACGCAGTATTTT
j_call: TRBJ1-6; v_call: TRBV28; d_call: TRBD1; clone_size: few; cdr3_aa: CASSFLPGTGVNSPLHF; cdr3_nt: TGTGCCAGCAGTTTCCTGCCCGGGACAGGGGTTAATTCACCCCTCCACTTT
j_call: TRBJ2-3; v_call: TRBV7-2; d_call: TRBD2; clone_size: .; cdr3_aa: CASSSDGGAIGTQYF; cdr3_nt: TGTGCCAGCAGCTCGGACGGGGGGGCCATAGGTACGCAGTATTTT
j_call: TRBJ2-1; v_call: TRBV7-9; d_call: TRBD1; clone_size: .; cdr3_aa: CASSAGTEKSYNEQFF; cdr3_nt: TGTGCCAGCAGCGCCGGGACAGAAAAATCCTACAATGAGCAGTTCTTC
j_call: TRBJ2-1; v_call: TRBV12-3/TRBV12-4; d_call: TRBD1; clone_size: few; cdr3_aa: CASSFGQGTEQFF; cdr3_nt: TGTGCCAGCAGTTTCGGACAGGGGACTGAGCAGTTCTTC
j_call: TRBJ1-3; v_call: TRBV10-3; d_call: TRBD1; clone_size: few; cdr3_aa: CAISESLIGTGGNTIYF; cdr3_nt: TGTGCCATCAGTGAGTCGTTGATCGGGACAGGAGGAAACACCATATATTTT
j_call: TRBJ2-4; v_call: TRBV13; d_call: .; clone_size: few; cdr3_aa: CASSLYTAPNIQYF; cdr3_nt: TGTGCCAGCAGCTTATATACAGCTCCAAACATTCAGTACTTC
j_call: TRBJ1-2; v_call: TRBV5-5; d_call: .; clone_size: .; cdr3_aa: CASSLEGKAYGYTF; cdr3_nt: TGTGCCAGCAGCTTGGAGGGGAAGGCGTATGGCTACACCTTC
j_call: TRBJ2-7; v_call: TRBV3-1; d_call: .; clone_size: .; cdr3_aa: CACSQQVSFTYEQYF; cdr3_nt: TGTGCCTGCAGCCAGCAGGTGTCTTTTACCTACGAGCAGTACTTC
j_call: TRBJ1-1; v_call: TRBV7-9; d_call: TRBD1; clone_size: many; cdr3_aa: CASRTGANTEAFF; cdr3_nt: TGTGCCAGCAGGACAGGGGCGAACACTGAAGCTTTCTTT
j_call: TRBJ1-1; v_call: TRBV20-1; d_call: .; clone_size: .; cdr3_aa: CSARDGTIEAFF; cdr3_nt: TGCAGTGCTAGAGATGGGACAATAGAAGCTTTCTTT
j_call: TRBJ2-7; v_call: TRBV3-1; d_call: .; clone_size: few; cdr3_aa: CASSQDLDSNFPYEQYF; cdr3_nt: TGTGCCAGCAGCCAAGATTTAGACAGCAACTTTCCCTACGAGCAGTACTTC
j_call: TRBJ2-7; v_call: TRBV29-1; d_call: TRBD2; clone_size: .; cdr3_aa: CSVEARLAGGRSDEQYF; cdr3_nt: TGCAGCGTTGAAGCCCGACTAGCGGGAGGGCGCTCCGACGAGCAGTACTTC
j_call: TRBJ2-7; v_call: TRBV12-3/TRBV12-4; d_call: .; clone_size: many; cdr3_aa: CASSSDRYEQYF; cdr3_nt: TGTGCCAGCAGTTCCGATCGCTACGAGCAGTACTTC
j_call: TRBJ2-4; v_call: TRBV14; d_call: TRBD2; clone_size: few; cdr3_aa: CASSQDRGSAGGNIQYF; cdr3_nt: TGTGCCAGCAGCCAAGATCGCGGGTCGGCGGGGGGAAACATTCAGTACTTC
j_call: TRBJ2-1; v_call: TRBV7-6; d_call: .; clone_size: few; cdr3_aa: CASSLSSVPNYNEQFF; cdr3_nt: TGTGCCAGCAGCTTATCGTCCGTACCCAACTACAATGAGCAGTTCTTC
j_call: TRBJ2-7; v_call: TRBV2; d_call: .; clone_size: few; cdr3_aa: CASQETALSYEQYF; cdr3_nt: TGTGCCAGCCAGGAGACTGCCCTTAGCTACGAGCAGTACTTC
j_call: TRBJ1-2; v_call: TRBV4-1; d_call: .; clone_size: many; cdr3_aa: CASSQVFGAGGYTF; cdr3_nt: TGCGCCAGCAGCCAAGTTTTCGGGGCGGGAGGCTACACCTTC
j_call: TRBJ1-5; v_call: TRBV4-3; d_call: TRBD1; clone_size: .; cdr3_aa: CASSQVYLDRDQPQHF; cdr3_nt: TGCGCCAGCAGCCAAGTCTATCTGGACAGGGATCAGCCCCAGCATTTT
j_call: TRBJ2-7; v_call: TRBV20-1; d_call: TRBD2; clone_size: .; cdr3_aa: CSARPAGAYEQYF; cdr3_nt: TGCAGTGCTAGACCTGCGGGAGCCTACGAGCAGTACTTC
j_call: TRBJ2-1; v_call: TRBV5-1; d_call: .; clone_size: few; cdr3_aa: CASSLEANEQFF; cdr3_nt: TGCGCCAGCAGCTTGGAGGCGAATGAGCAGTTCTTC
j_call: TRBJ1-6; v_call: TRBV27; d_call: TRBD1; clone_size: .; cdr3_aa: CASRPFQGANSPLHF; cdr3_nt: TGTGCCAGCAGGCCCTTCCAGGGGGCGAATTCACCCCTCCACTTT
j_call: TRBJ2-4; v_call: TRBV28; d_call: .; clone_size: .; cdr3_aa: CASRVAGPNIQYF; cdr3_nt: TGTGCCAGCAGGGTGGCAGGACCAAACATTCAGTACTTC
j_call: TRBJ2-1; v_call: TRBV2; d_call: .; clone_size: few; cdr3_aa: CASSIDTASYNEQFF; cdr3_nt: TGTGCCAGCAGTATAGACACAGCGTCCTACAATGAGCAGTTCTTC
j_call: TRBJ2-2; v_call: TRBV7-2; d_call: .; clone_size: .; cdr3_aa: CASSLEWVNTGELFF; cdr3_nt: TGTGCCAGCAGCTTAGAATGGGTAAACACCGGGGAGCTGTTTTTT
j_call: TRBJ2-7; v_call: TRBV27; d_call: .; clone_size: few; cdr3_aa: CASSYRSGSYEQYF; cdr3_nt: TGTGCCAGCAGTTACAGGTCGGGCTCCTACGAGCAGTACTTC
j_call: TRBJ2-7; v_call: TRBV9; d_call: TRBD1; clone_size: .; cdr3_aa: CASSKTGLTYEQYF; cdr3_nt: TGTGCCAGCAGCAAGACAGGGTTGACCTACGAGCAGTACTTC
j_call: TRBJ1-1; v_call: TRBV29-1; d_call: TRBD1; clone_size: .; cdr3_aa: CSVGPGQRNTEAFF; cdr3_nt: TGCAGCGTTGGCCCGGGACAGAGGAACACTGAAGCTTTCTTT
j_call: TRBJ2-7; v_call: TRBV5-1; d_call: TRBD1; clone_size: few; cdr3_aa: CASSYRTGALYEQYF; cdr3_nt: TGCGCCAGCAGCTACCGGACAGGGGCCTTATACGAGCAGTACTTC
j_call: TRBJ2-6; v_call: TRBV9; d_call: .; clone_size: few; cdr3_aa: CASSVDLSGANVLTF; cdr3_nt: TGTGCCAGCAGCGTAGACCTCTCTGGGGCCAACGTCCTGACTTTC
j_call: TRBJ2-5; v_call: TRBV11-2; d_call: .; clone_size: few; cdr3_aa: CASSLDPGLQETQYF; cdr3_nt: TGTGCCAGCAGCTTAGATCCTGGACTGCAAGAGACCCAGTACTTC
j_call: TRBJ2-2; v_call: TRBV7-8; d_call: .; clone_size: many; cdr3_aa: CASSLAAGGELFF; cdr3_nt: TGTGCCAGCAGCTTAGCCGCCGGCGGGGAGCTGTTTTTT
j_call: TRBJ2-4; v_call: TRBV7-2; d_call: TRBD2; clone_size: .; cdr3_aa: CASSSPGLAGDVYF; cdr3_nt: TGTGCCAGCAGCTCGCCGGGACTAGCGGGGGACGTGTACTTC
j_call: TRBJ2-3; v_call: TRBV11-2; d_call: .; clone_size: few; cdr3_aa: CASSLGSGGAGDTQYF; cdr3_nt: TGTGCCAGCAGCTTAGGGTCGGGTGGGGCGGGAGATACGCAGTATTTT
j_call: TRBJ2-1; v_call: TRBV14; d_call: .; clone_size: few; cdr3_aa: CASSLLPGPLDEQFF; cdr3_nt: TGTGCCAGCAGCCTATTACCGGGACCTCTTGATGAGCAGTTCTTC
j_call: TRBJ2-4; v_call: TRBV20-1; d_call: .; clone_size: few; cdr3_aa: CSAAEGILAKNIQYF; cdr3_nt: TGCAGTGCTGCTGAAGGAATCCTAGCCAAAAACATTCAGTACTTC
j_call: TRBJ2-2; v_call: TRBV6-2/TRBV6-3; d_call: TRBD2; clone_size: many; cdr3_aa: CASSLTGGRNSGELFF; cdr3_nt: TGTGCCAGCAGCCTGACCGGCGGGAGAAACAGCGGGGAGCTGTTTTTT
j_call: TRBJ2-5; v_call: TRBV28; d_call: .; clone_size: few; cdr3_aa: CASSFVGETQYF; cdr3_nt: TGTGCCAGCAGTTTCGTCGGAGAGACCCAGTACTTC
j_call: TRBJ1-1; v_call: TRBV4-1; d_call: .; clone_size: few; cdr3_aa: CASSQILDSEAFF; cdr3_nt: TGCGCCAGCAGCCAAATTCTCGACAGTGAAGCTTTCTTT
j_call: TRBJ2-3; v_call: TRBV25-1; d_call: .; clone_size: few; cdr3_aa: CASSEYRDTDTQYF; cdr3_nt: TGTGCCAGCAGTGAATATCGGGACACAGATACGCAGTATTTT
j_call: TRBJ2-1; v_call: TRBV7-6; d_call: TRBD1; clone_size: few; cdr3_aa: CASSPQTGTGAYEQFF; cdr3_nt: TGTGCCAGCAGCCCCCAGACCGGGACAGGGGCTTATGAGCAGTTCTTC
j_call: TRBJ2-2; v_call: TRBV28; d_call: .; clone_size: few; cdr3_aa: CASSLLNYGRELFF; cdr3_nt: TGTGCCAGCAGTTTATTGAACTACGGGCGGGAGCTGTTTTTT
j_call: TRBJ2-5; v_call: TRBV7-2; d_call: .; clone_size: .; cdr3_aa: CASSLGGVLETQYF; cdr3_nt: TGTGCCAGCAGCCTGGGCGGGGTTTTGGAGACCCAGTACTTC